The present entry profiles one TCR beta chain with its context. What it recognizes is unknown. The CDR3 consists of 14 residues. V was trimmed by 4 bases and J by 6 bases, leaving 15 bases between them. Germline V gene data show CDR1 as MDHEN and CDR2 as SYDVKM. Only in-frame clones appear in the TCRdb table, and some are missing; sequencing was by immunoSEQ multiplex PCR. The sample holds 84,000 or so clones, nearly 95% seen once. Every single patient, without exception, relapsed after autologous stem cell transplantation, and brentuximab vedotin exposure varied. This sample stems from a study of PD-1 blockade in classical Hodgkin lymphoma. General study results and limits: By cycle point C4D1, TCR diversity had risen significantly in CD4+ cells (but not CD8+ cells). Before treatment, complete responders showed about the same diversity as newly diagnosed patients.

This receptor was identified in a human donor with classical Hodgkin lymphoma. The sample here was peripheral blood mononuclear cells (PBMCs), taken before the second cycle of nivolumab. V usage is TRBV28 and J usage is TRBJ1-2; D is unresolved. DNA for the CDR3: TGTGCCAGCAGTTCGCCCACCCAGAGAAATGGCTACACCTTC. Translated, it gives CASSSPTQRNGYTF.